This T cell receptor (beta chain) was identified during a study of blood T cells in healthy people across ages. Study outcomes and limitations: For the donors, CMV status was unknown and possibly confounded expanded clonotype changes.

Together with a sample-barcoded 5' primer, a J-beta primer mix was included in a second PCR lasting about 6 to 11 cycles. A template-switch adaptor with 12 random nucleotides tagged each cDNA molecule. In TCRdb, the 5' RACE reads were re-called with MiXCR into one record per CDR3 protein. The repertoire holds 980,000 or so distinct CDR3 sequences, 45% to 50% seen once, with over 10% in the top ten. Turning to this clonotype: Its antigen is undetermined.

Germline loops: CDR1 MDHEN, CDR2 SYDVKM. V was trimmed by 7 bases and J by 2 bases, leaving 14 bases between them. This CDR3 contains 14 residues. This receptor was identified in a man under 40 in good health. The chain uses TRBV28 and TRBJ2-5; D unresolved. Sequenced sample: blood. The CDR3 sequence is CASIAGRTQETQYF. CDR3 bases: TGTGCCAGCATCGCTGGGCGTACACAAGAGACCCAGTACTTC.